These 16 T cell receptor beta chains were all obtained from the same sample, sequenced in a study of T cell changes during pregnancy in multiple sclerosis. Here immunoSEQ multiplex PCR was the method, and the copy in TCRdb shows in-frame clones only, minus some. Among tens of thousands of clones listed, approximately 94% were seen once. The starting material was CD8+ T cells from peripheral blood mononuclear cells, obtained before pregnancy. Source of these receptors: a female donor with multiple sclerosis, enrolled in a pregnancy study.

V usage is TRBV6-6 and J usage is TRBJ1-2, with a tentative D call TRBD1 (5 bases). V shed 3 bases and J shed 6 bases, with 11 bases lying between them. The germline V gene has CDR1 MNHNY and CDR2 SVGAGI (reference sequence). This CDR3 contains 13 residues. This CDR3 reads CASSYTGFNGYTF. CDR3 in DNA: TGTGCCAGCAGTTATACAGGATTCAATGGCTACACCTTC.

The rearrangement uses TRBV9 and TRBJ1-4; D perhaps matches TRBD1 (5 bases). Germline loops: CDR1 SGDLS, CDR2 YYNGEE. Trimming pared 0 bases from V and 3 bases from J, leaving 15 bases between. The CDR3 consists of 17 residues. CDR3 residues: CASSVEGSGGANEKLFF. CDR3 bases: TGTGCCAGCAGCGTAGAGGGATCGGGGGGAGCTAATGAAAAACTGTTTTTT.

The table lists this clone with many counts. CDR3 sequence: CASSERTGGSYEQYF. The CDR3 DNA is TGTGCCAGCAGTGAAAGGACAGGGGGCTCCTACGAGCAGTACTTC. The chain employs TRBV6-1 and TRBJ2-7, with 10 bases lining up with TRBD1. Trimming cost V 2 bases and J 0 bases; bases outside gene matches: 1. The CDR3 is 15 residues long. Germline V gives CDR1 MNHNS, CDR2 SASEGT.

V usage is TRBV19 and J usage is TRBJ2-1; 10 bases match TRBD1. After removal of 5 bases from V and 8 bases from J, the junction contained 9 bases not matched to a gene. Per germline, CDR1 LNHDA and CDR2 SQIVND (reference sequence). The CDR3 is 15 amino acids. For the CDR3, the DNA is TGTGCCAGTAGTTATGGGACAGGGGTTATCTATGAGCAGTTCTTC. Protein: CASSYGTGVIYEQFF.

This sequence joins TRBV4-1 and TRBJ2-6, with D uncertain. Per the germline V gene, CDR1 is MGHRA and CDR2 is YSYEKL. CDR3 length: 19 amino acids. Trimming left V 0 bases short and J 0 bases short, with 15 bases between. CDR3 DNA sequence: TGCGCCAGCAGCCAAGATTTATATTCTTTCTCCTCTGGGGCCAACGTCCTGACTTTC. Amino acid sequence: CASSQDLYSFSSGANVLTF.

V usage is TRBV2 and J usage is TRBJ2-5; TRBD2 matches 7 bases. J gave up 4 bases and V 4 bases, and 3 bases lay outside the gene matches. Germline CDR1 SNHLY, CDR2 FYNNEI. The CDR3 runs 13 residues. The chain's CDR3 is CASSGGLLETQYF. Here the CDR3 DNA reads TGTGCCAGCAGTGGGGGACTACTAGAGACCCAGTACTTC.

This chain uses TRBV15 with TRBJ2-3; 9 bases agree with TRBD1. This CDR3 contains 16 residues. The germline gives CDR1 LNHNV, CDR2 YYDKDF (reference sequence). V dropped 4 bases and J dropped 2; count of bases not matched to a gene: 7. The CDR3 region has the DNA TGTGCCACCAGCAAGGGAGGACAGGGGTACACAGATACGCAGTATTTT. This codes for CATSKGGQGYTDTQYF.

The chain carries TRBV19 and TRBJ2-7; D gene ambiguous. CDR3 length: 14 amino acids. Between the trimmed V and J ends, which lost 3 bases and 5 bases, there was a span of 14 bases. Germline CDR1 reads LNHDA; CDR2 reads SQIVND (reference sequence). The CDR3 DNA follows: TGTGCCAGTAGTATGTTTTCTAGAACTCACGAGCAGTACTTC. Its translation is CASSMFSRTHEQYF.

This clone appeared a single time. The chain recombines TRBV9 with TRBJ2-3; no clear D. This CDR3 is 13 amino acids long. V lost 3 bases and J lost 2, with 7 bases in between. CDR1 is SGDLS, CDR2 YYNGEE, per germline. The CDR3 bases are TGTGCCAGCAGCGCTCCACACACAGATACGCAGTATTTT. It specifies CASSAPHTDTQYF.

This chain links TRBV9 with TRBJ2-3; D unresolved. The germline V gene encodes CDR1 SGDLS and CDR2 YYNGEE. The CDR3 has 14 residues. With 0 bases removed from V and 6 bases from J, the gap between germline ends came to 11 bases. CDR3 coding DNA: TGTGCCAGCAGCGTAGGTGCTGACTCGGATACGCAGTATTTT. Its protein product is CASSVGADSDTQYF.

The chain joins TRBV5-1 to TRBJ1-2, with TRBD1 identical over 7 bases. The CDR3 consists of 15 residues. Germline loops: CDR1 SGHRS, CDR2 YFSETQ. J lost 6 bases, V lost 4 bases, and 12 bases had no gene match. The CDR3 protein is CASSPDPGQANGYTF. CDR3 bases: TGCGCCAGCAGCCCCGACCCCGGACAGGCGAATGGCTACACCTTC.

This chain connects TRBV20-1 to TRBJ2-5, with no clear D. CDR3 length: 11 residues. Per the germline V gene, CDR1 is DFQATT and CDR2 is SNEGSKA (reference sequence). Trimming stripped 1 base from V and 3 bases from J, with 3 bases between. The CDR3 region has the DNA TGCAGTGCTAGAGCAAAAGAGACCCAGTACTTC. This encodes CSARAKETQYF.

The chain couples TRBV27 to TRBJ1-1; 9 positions match TRBD1. The germline V gene encodes CDR1 MNHEY and CDR2 SMNVEV (reference sequence). This CDR3 has 14 amino acids. The junction had 9 bases not matched to a gene; V was cut back by 5 bases and J by 8 bases. For the CDR3, the DNA is TGTGCCAGCAGTACAACCGGGACAGGGTCCGAAGCTTTCTTT. As protein: CASSTTGTGSEAFF.

The V call is TRBV9, the J call TRBJ2-4, with TRBD2 as a possible D gene (7 bases). In germline, CDR1 is SGDLS, CDR2 YYNGEE. This CDR3 is built from 16 residues. V was pared by 3 bases and J by 3 bases, with 16 bases between. Written as DNA, the CDR3 is TGTGCCAGCAGCGGCTATAGGGGGGGTGGCAAAAACATTCAGTACTTC. Amino acid sequence: CASSGYRGGGKNIQYF.

The chain recombines TRBV11-2 with TRBJ2-7, with TRBD1 as a possible D gene (5 bases). CDR1 SGHAT and CDR2 FQNNGV come from the germline V gene. The CDR3 totals 12 residues. V gave up 6 bases and J gave up 3 bases, with 9 bases separating them. The CDR3 bases are TGTGCCAGCAGGCTTAGGGGCTACGAGCAGTACTTC. Protein product: CASRLRGYEQYF.

DNA of the CDR3: TGTGCCAGCAGCTTGGAGCTGACAGGGACGAACACTGAAGCTTTCTTT. It translates to CASSLELTGTNTEAFF. The V and J genes are TRBV5-8 and TRBJ1-1, with 7 bases that match TRBD1. The V and J ends lost 0 bases and 1 base, in that order; junction bases with no gene match: 6. This CDR3 contains 16 residues. CDR1 SGHTS and CDR2 YDEGEE come from the germline V gene.